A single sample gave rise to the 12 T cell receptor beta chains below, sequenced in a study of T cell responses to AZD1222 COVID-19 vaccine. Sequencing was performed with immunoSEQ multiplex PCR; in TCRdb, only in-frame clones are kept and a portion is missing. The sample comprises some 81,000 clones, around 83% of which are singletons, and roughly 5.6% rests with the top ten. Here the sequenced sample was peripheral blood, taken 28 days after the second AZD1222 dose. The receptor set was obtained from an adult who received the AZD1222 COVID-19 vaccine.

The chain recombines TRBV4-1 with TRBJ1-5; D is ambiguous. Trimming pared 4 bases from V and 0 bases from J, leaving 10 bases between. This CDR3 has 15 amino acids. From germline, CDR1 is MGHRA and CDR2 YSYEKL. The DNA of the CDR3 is TGCGCCAGCAGCCCCAGAGAAGGTAGCAATCAGCCCCAGCATTTT. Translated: CASSPREGSNQPQHF.

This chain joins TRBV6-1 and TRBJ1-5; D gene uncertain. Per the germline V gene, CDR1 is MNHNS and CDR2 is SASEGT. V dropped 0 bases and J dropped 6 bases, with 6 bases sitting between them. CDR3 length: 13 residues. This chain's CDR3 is CASSEARSQPQHF. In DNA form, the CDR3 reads TGTGCCAGCAGTGAAGCTCGTAGTCAGCCCCAGCATTTT.

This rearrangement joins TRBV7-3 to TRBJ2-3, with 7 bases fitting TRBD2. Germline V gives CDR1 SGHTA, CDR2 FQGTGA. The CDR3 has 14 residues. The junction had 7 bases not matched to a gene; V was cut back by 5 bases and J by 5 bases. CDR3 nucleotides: TGTGCCAGCAGCGCAAGCGGGGTCCGAGATACGCAGTATTTT. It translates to CASSASGVRDTQYF.

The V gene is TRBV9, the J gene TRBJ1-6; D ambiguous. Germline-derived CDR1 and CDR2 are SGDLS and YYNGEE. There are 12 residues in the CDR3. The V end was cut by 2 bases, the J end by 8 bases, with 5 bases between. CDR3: CASSVNDSPLHF. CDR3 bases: TGTGCCAGCAGCGTCAACGATTCACCCCTCCACTTT. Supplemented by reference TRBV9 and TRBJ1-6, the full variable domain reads DSGVTQTPKHLITATGQRVTLRCSPRSGDLSVYWYQQSLDQGLQFLIQYYNGEERAKGNILERFSAQQFPDLHSELNLSSLELGDSALYFCASSVNDSPLHFGNGTRLTVT.

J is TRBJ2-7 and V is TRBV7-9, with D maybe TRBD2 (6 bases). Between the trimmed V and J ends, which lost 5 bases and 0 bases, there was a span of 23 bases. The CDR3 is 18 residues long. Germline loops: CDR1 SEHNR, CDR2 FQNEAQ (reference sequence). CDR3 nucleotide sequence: TGTGCCAGCAGCGTCACCCCGGGCGCGGGACGAAGCTCCTACGAGCAGTACTTC. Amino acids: CASSVTPGAGRSSYEQYF.

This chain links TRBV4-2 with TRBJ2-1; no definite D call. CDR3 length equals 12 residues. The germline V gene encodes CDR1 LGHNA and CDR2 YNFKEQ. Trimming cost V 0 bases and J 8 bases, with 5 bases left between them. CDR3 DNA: TGTGCCAGCAGCCAAGATGGGGATGAGCAGTTCTTC. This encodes CASSQDGDEQFF.

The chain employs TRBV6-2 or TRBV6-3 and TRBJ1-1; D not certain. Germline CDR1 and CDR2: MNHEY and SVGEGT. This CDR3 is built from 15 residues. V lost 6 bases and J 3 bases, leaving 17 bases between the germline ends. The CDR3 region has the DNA TGTGCCAGCAGCCTGGCCTCAGCTGGTGACACTGAAGCTTTCTTT. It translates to CASSLASAGDTEAFF.

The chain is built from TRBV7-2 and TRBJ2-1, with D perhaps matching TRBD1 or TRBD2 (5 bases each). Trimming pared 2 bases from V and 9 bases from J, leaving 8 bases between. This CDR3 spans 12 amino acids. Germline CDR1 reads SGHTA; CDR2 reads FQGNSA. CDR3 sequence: CASSLRDVEQFF. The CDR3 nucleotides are TGTGCCAGCAGCTTAAGGGACGTTGAGCAGTTCTTC.

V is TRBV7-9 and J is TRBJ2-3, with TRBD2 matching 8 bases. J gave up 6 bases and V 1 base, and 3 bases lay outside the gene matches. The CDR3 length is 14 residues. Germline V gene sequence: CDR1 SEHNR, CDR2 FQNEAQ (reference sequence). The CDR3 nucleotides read TGTGCCAGCAGCTTAGAGGGACTAGGGGATACGCAGTATTTT. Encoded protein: CASSLEGLGDTQYF. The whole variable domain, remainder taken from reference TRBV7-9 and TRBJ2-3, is DTGVSQNPRHKITKRGQNVTFRCDPISEHNRLYWYRQTLGQGPEFLTYFQNEAQLEKSRLLSDRFSAERPKGSFSTLEIQRTEQGDSAMYLCASSLEGLGDTQYFGPGTRLTVL.

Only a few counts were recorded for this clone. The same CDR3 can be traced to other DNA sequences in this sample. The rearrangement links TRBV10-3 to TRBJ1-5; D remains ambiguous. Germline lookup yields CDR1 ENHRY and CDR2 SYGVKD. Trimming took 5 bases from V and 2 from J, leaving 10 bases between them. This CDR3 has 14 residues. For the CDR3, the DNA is TGTGCCATCAGTCCAGGATACGGCAATCAGCCCCAGCATTTT. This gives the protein CAISPGYGNQPQHF.

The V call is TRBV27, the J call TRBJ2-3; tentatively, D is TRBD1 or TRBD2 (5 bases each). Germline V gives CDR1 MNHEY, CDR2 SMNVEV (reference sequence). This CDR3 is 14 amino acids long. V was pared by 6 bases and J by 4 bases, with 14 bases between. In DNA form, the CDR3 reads TGTGCCAGCAGGGGACCCCCGCCAGCAGATACGCAGTATTTT. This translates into CASRGPPPADTQYF.

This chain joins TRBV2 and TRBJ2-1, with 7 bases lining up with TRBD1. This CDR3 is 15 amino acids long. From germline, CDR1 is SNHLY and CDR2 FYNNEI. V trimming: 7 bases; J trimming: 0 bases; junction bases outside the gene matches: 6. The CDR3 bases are TGTGCCAGCAAAAATGGGACAGTCTCCTACAATGAGCAGTTCTTC. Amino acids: CASKNGTVSYNEQFF. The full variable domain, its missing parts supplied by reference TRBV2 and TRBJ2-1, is EPEVTQTPSHQVTQMGQEVILRCVPISNHLYFYWYRQILGQKVEFLVSFYNNEISEKSEIFDDQFSVERPDGSNFTLKIRSTKLEDSAMYFCASKNGTVSYNEQFFGPGTRLTVL.